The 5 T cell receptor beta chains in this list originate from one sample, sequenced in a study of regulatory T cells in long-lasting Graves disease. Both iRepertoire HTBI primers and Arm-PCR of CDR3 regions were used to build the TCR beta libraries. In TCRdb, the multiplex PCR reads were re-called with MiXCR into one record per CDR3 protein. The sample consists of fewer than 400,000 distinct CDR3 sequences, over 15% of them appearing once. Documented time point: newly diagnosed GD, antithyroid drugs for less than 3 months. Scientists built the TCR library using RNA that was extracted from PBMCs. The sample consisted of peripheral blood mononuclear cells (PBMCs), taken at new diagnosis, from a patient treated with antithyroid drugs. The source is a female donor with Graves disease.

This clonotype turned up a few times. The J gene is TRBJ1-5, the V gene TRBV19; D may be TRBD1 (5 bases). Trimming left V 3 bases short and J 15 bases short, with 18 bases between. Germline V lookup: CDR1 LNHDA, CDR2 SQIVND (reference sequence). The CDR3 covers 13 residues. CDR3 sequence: CASSITMGGSVHF. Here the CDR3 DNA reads TGTGCCAGTAGTATTACTATGGGGGGATCAGTGCATTTT.

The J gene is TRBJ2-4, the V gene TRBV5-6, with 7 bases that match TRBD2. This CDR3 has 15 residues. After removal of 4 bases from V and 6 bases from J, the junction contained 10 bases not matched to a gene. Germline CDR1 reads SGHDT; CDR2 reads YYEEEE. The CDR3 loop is CASSQMGGSGNIQYF. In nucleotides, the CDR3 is TGTGCCAGCAGCCAAATGGGGGGGTCCGGAAACATTCAGTACTTC.

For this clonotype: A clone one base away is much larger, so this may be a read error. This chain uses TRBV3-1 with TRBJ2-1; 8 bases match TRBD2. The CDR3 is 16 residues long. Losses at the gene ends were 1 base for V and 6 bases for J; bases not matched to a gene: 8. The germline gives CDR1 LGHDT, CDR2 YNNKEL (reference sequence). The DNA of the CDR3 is TGTGCCAGCAGCCAAGGTCCGGGGGGGGCGGGCAATGAGCAGTTCTTC. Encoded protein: CASSQGPGGAGNEQFF.

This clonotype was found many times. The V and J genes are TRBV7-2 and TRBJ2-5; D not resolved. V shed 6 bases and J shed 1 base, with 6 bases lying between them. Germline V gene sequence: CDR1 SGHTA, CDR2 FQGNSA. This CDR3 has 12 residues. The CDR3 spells CASRGTQETQYF. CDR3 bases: TGTGCCAGCAGGGGCACCCAAGAGACCCAGTACTTC. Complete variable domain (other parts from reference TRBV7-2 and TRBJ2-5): GAGVSQSPSNKVTEKGKDVELRCDPISGHTALYWYRQSLGQGLEFLIYFQGNSAPDKSGLPSDRFSAERTGGSVSTLTIQRTQQEDSAVYLCASRGTQETQYFGPGTRLLVL.

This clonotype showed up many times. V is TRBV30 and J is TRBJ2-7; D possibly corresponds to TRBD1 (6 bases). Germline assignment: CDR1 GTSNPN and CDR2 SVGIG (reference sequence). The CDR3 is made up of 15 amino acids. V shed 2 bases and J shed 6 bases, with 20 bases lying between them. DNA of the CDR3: TGTGCCTGGAGTTCCAACCAGGGGAATTGGGCCGAGCAGTACTTC. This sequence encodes CAWSSNQGNWAEQYF.